This is a list of T cell receptor beta chains from one sample in a study of cytomegalovirus exposure and HLA in healthy donors. Sequenced by immunoSEQ multiplex PCR; TCRdb stores in-frame clones only, minus some. The sample shows 29,000 or so clones, approximately 62% of them seen only once. Source material: PBMCs. The origin of the receptors is a male donor in good health and CMV-seropositive. Each CDR3 is given with its conserved first and last residue. D genes are given only for firm matches. Size is stated for part of the rows, as once, few or many counts, or as a class when the clone is expanded.

v_call: TRBV18; d_call: .; j_call: TRBJ2-5; clone_size: .; cdr3_aa: CASSPGQQETQYF; cdr3_nt: TGTGCCAGCTCACCGGGGCAGCAAGAGACCCAGTACTTC
v_call: TRBV10-3; d_call: TRBD1; j_call: TRBJ1-1; clone_size: .; cdr3_aa: CATHFGQGVTEAFF; cdr3_nt: TGTGCCACCCACTTCGGACAGGGTGTTACTGAAGCTTTCTTT
v_call: TRBV4-1; d_call: TRBD1; j_call: TRBJ1-6; clone_size: .; cdr3_aa: CASSQDRGLSPLHF; cdr3_nt: TGCGCCAGCAGCCAAGACAGGGGGCTTTCACCCCTCCACTTT
v_call: TRBV7-9; d_call: TRBD1; j_call: TRBJ1-4; clone_size: once; cdr3_aa: CASSLITGGGGNEKLFF; cdr3_nt: TGTGCCAGCAGCTTAATTACAGGGGGCGGAGGTAATGAAAAACTGTTTTTT
v_call: TRBV6-5; d_call: TRBD1; j_call: TRBJ1-5; clone_size: few; cdr3_aa: CASKRDSGNQPQHF; cdr3_nt: TGTGCCAGCAAGAGGGACAGCGGCAATCAGCCCCAGCATTTT
v_call: TRBV6-6; d_call: .; j_call: TRBJ1-5; clone_size: .; cdr3_aa: CASSYGGSNQPQHF; cdr3_nt: TGTGCCAGCAGTTACGGAGGTAGCAATCAGCCCCAGCATTTT
v_call: TRBV27; d_call: .; j_call: TRBJ1-2; clone_size: .; cdr3_aa: CASSLSRQGRYGYTF; cdr3_nt: TGTGCCAGCAGTCTCTCCCGGCAGGGGAGATATGGCTACACCTTC
v_call: TRBV7-9; d_call: .; j_call: TRBJ2-4; clone_size: .; cdr3_aa: CASSRQANIQYF; cdr3_nt: TGTGCCAGCAGCCGACAAGCAAACATTCAGTACTTC
v_call: TRBV19; d_call: .; j_call: TRBJ1-2; clone_size: .; cdr3_aa: CASSLRSYGYTF; cdr3_nt: TGTGCCAGTAGCTTGCGGTCGTATGGCTACACCTTC
v_call: TRBV5-3; d_call: TRBD2; j_call: TRBJ2-1; clone_size: once; cdr3_aa: CARSQAGGLSSSYNEQFF; cdr3_nt: TGTGCCAGAAGCCAAGCGGGAGGCCTCTCTAGCTCCTACAATGAGCAGTTCTTC
v_call: TRBV15; d_call: .; j_call: TRBJ1-1; clone_size: few; cdr3_aa: CATSRVAGGDTEAFF; cdr3_nt: TGTGCCACCAGCAGAGTGGCGGGGGGGGACACTGAAGCTTTCTTT
v_call: TRBV5-1; d_call: TRBD1; j_call: TRBJ1-1; clone_size: few; cdr3_aa: CASSPGQGARVGTEAFF; cdr3_nt: TGCGCCAGCAGCCCAGGACAGGGGGCGAGGGTTGGGACTGAAGCTTTCTTT
v_call: TRBV5-1; d_call: TRBD1; j_call: TRBJ1-1; clone_size: few; cdr3_aa: CAFRGQDNTEAFF; cdr3_nt: TGCGCCTTCCGGGGACAGGATAACACTGAAGCTTTCTTT
v_call: TRBV10-3; d_call: TRBD2; j_call: TRBJ2-7; clone_size: .; cdr3_aa: CASGGAEQYF; cdr3_nt: TGTGCCTCCGGGGGGGCCGAGCAGTACTTC
v_call: TRBV19; d_call: .; j_call: TRBJ1-1; clone_size: few; cdr3_aa: CASSLLGGLNTEAFF; cdr3_nt: TGTGCCAGTAGCTTATTGGGGGGTTTGAACACTGAAGCTTTCTTT
v_call: TRBV19; d_call: .; j_call: TRBJ2-1; clone_size: .; cdr3_aa: CASSSPSEQFF; cdr3_nt: TGTGCCAGTAGTAGCCCTAGTGAGCAGTTCTTC
v_call: TRBV19; d_call: TRBD2; j_call: TRBJ2-5; clone_size: few; cdr3_aa: CASSRGGGGETQYF; cdr3_nt: TGTGCCAGTAGCCGGGGCGGGGGAGGAGAGACCCAGTACTTC
v_call: TRBV4-2; d_call: .; j_call: TRBJ1-2; clone_size: medium-sized; cdr3_aa: CASSQDSPGLGGYGYTF; cdr3_nt: TGTGCCAGCAGCCAAGATTCCCCGGGCCTCGGGGGGTATGGCTACACCTTC
v_call: TRBV5-4; d_call: .; j_call: TRBJ1-5; clone_size: few; cdr3_aa: CASSSQGSEPQHF; cdr3_nt: TGTGCCAGCAGTTCCCAGGGTTCGGAGCCCCAGCATTTT
v_call: TRBV28; d_call: TRBD1; j_call: TRBJ1-5; clone_size: .; cdr3_aa: CASRAGTGGQPQHF; cdr3_nt: TGTGCCAGCAGGGCCGGGACAGGGGGTCAGCCCCAGCATTTT
v_call: TRBV15; d_call: .; j_call: TRBJ2-7; clone_size: .; cdr3_aa: CATSRDLLRQYF; cdr3_nt: TGTGCCACCAGCAGAGATTTACTGCGGCAGTACTTC
v_call: TRBV6-6; d_call: .; j_call: TRBJ1-4; clone_size: .; cdr3_aa: CASYAGHTNEKLFF; cdr3_nt: TGTGCCAGCTATGCAGGGCACACTAATGAAAAACTGTTTTTT
v_call: TRBV5-1; d_call: .; j_call: TRBJ1-5; clone_size: few; cdr3_aa: CASSLGQYSNQPQHF; cdr3_nt: TGCGCCAGCAGCTTGGGACAGTATAGCAATCAGCCCCAGCATTTT
v_call: TRBV5-6; d_call: TRBD1; j_call: TRBJ1-1; clone_size: few; cdr3_aa: CASSWPQGGMNTEAFF; cdr3_nt: TGTGCCAGCAGCTGGCCACAGGGGGGTATGAACACTGAAGCTTTCTTT
v_call: TRBV27; d_call: TRBD1; j_call: TRBJ1-2; clone_size: .; cdr3_aa: CASSLRSGTANYGYTF; cdr3_nt: TGTGCCAGCAGTCTCCGATCTGGGACAGCTAACTATGGCTACACCTTC
v_call: TRBV5-1; d_call: .; j_call: TRBJ2-3; clone_size: .; cdr3_aa: CASSLGSSGSGTQYF; cdr3_nt: TGCGCCAGCAGCTTGGGCTCTTCCGGTTCGGGTACGCAGTATTTT
v_call: TRBV6-1; d_call: .; j_call: TRBJ2-5; clone_size: once; cdr3_aa: CASSEGFMGGETQYF; cdr3_nt: TGTGCCAGCAGTGAAGGCTTTATGGGGGGAGAGACCCAGTACTTC
v_call: TRBV15; d_call: TRBD1; j_call: TRBJ1-1; clone_size: .; cdr3_aa: CATSRGDRLNTEAFF; cdr3_nt: TGTGCCACCAGCAGAGGGGACAGACTAAACACTGAAGCTTTCTTT
v_call: TRBV9; d_call: TRBD2; j_call: TRBJ2-7; clone_size: .; cdr3_aa: CASSGTSGTYEQYF; cdr3_nt: TGTGCCAGCAGCGGGACTAGCGGGACCTACGAGCAGTACTTC
v_call: TRBV7-6; d_call: .; j_call: TRBJ1-5; clone_size: .; cdr3_aa: CASSLDREGLYQPQHF; cdr3_nt: TGTGCCAGCAGCTTAGACAGGGAAGGTCTATATCAGCCCCAGCATTTT
v_call: TRBV11-2; d_call: TRBD2; j_call: TRBJ2-5; clone_size: .; cdr3_aa: CASSLIAGGQETQYF; cdr3_nt: TGTGCCAGCAGCTTAATAGCGGGGGGGCAAGAGACCCAGTACTTC
v_call: TRBV2; d_call: TRBD1; j_call: TRBJ1-1; clone_size: .; cdr3_aa: CASRVEGASGTEAFF; cdr3_nt: TGTGCCAGCAGGGTTGAGGGGGCATCAGGCACTGAAGCTTTCTTT
v_call: TRBV5-4; d_call: .; j_call: TRBJ2-3; clone_size: .; cdr3_aa: CASSLGQLTDTQYF; cdr3_nt: TGTGCCAGCAGCTTGGGACAACTCACAGATACGCAGTATTTT
v_call: TRBV30; d_call: .; j_call: TRBJ1-4; clone_size: .; cdr3_aa: CAWRGGGAWNEKLFF; cdr3_nt: TGTGCCTGGAGGGGAGGGGGGGCTTGGAATGAAAAACTGTTTTTT
v_call: TRBV2; d_call: .; j_call: TRBJ2-2; clone_size: .; cdr3_aa: CASKGGEVVGELFF; cdr3_nt: TGTGCCAGCAAAGGGGGGGAGGTTGTCGGGGAGCTGTTTTTT
v_call: TRBV30; d_call: .; j_call: TRBJ2-7; clone_size: .; cdr3_aa: CAWSTQGGTYEQYF; cdr3_nt: TGTGCCTGGAGTACCCAGGGAGGCACCTACGAGCAGTACTTC
v_call: TRBV7-3; d_call: .; j_call: TRBJ1-6; clone_size: few; cdr3_aa: CASSLTPLGDSPLHF; cdr3_nt: TGTGCCAGCAGCTTAACGCCCCTCGGAGATTCACCCCTCCACTTT
v_call: TRBV14; d_call: .; j_call: TRBJ1-2; clone_size: few; cdr3_aa: CASSQARRDGYTF; cdr3_nt: TGTGCCAGCAGCCAAGCGCGCCGTGATGGCTACACCTTC
v_call: TRBV4-2; d_call: .; j_call: TRBJ2-3; clone_size: .; cdr3_aa: CASSRGTTDTQYF; cdr3_nt: TGTGCCAGCAGCCGCGGGACCACAGATACGCAGTATTTT
v_call: TRBV2; d_call: .; j_call: TRBJ1-4; clone_size: .; cdr3_aa: CASSRREGEKLFF; cdr3_nt: TGTGCCAGCAGTCGACGGGAGGGAGAAAAACTGTTTTTT
v_call: TRBV14; d_call: TRBD1; j_call: TRBJ2-5; clone_size: .; cdr3_aa: CANLPTQGAGKTQYF; cdr3_nt: TGTGCCAACTTACCCACTCAGGGGGCGGGAAAGACCCAGTACTTC
v_call: TRBV5-1; d_call: .; j_call: TRBJ2-3; clone_size: .; cdr3_aa: CASSLVGSTDTQYF; cdr3_nt: TGCGCCAGCAGCTTGGTTGGCAGCACAGATACGCAGTATTTT
v_call: TRBV27; d_call: .; j_call: TRBJ1-2; clone_size: .; cdr3_aa: CASSFQGPDGYTF; cdr3_nt: TGTGCCAGCAGTTTTCAGGGCCCCGACGGCTACACCTTC
v_call: TRBV2; d_call: TRBD1; j_call: TRBJ1-2; clone_size: once; cdr3_aa: CASSPRDRDGYTF; cdr3_nt: TGTGCCAGCAGTCCTCGGGACAGGGATGGCTACACCTTC
v_call: TRBV27; d_call: TRBD1; j_call: TRBJ1-5; clone_size: once; cdr3_aa: CASRSRGTAGNQPQHF; cdr3_nt: TGTGCCAGCAGATCCCGAGGGACAGCCGGAAATCAGCCCCAGCATTTT
v_call: TRBV6-5; d_call: .; j_call: TRBJ2-2; clone_size: .; cdr3_aa: CASSYQSGYTGELFF; cdr3_nt: TGTGCCAGCAGTTACCAATCGGGATACACCGGGGAGCTGTTTTTT
v_call: TRBV2; d_call: TRBD1; j_call: TRBJ2-2; clone_size: .; cdr3_aa: CASSGQGTGELFF; cdr3_nt: TGTGCCAGCAGTGGACAGGGTACCGGGGAGCTGTTTTTT
v_call: TRBV7-9; d_call: .; j_call: TRBJ1-5; clone_size: .; cdr3_aa: CASSTLDQPQHF; cdr3_nt: TGTGCCAGCAGCACCCTAGATCAGCCCCAGCATTTT
v_call: TRBV6-5; d_call: .; j_call: TRBJ1-1; clone_size: .; cdr3_aa: CASSYSQGTTEAFF; cdr3_nt: TGTGCCAGCAGTTACTCACAGGGAACCACTGAAGCTTTCTTT
v_call: TRBV10-2; d_call: TRBD2; j_call: TRBJ2-2; clone_size: .; cdr3_aa: CATRLAGGPTGELFF; cdr3_nt: TGCGCCACCCGACTAGCGGGAGGGCCAACCGGGGAGCTGTTTTTT
v_call: TRBV7-9; d_call: .; j_call: TRBJ1-1; clone_size: .; cdr3_aa: CASSLPKGGMNTEAFF; cdr3_nt: TGTGCCAGCAGCTTACCTAAGGGGGGGATGAACACTGAAGCTTTCTTT
v_call: TRBV6-1; d_call: .; j_call: TRBJ1-2; clone_size: few; cdr3_aa: CASTQEIPGYTF; cdr3_nt: TGTGCCAGCACCCAAGAGATCCCTGGCTACACCTTC
v_call: TRBV7-6; d_call: .; j_call: TRBJ1-3; clone_size: .; cdr3_aa: CASSLWTASGNTIYF; cdr3_nt: TGTGCCAGCAGCTTATGGACAGCCTCTGGAAACACCATATATTTT
v_call: TRBV10-3; d_call: TRBD2; j_call: TRBJ2-7; clone_size: few; cdr3_aa: CAAGLAGSYEQYF; cdr3_nt: TGTGCCGCGGGACTAGCGGGGTCCTACGAGCAGTACTTC
v_call: TRBV4-1; d_call: .; j_call: TRBJ2-3; clone_size: few; cdr3_aa: CASSQDGYWGTDTQYF; cdr3_nt: TGCGCCAGCAGCCAAGACGGGTATTGGGGCACAGATACGCAGTATTTT
v_call: TRBV7-2; d_call: TRBD1; j_call: TRBJ1-1; clone_size: few; cdr3_aa: CASSNRQGNTEAFF; cdr3_nt: TGTGCCAGCAGCAATCGACAGGGGAACACTGAAGCTTTCTTT
v_call: TRBV19; d_call: .; j_call: TRBJ1-5; clone_size: .; cdr3_aa: CASSGAGEQPQHF; cdr3_nt: TGTGCCAGTAGTGGAGCAGGGGAGCAGCCCCAGCATTTT
v_call: TRBV6-5; d_call: .; j_call: TRBJ1-1; clone_size: few; cdr3_aa: CASLNRVNTEAFF; cdr3_nt: TGTGCCAGCCTAAACCGGGTTAACACTGAAGCTTTCTTT